Presented here are 8 T cell receptor beta chains from one specimen sequenced in a study of control samples from healthy donors and cancer patients. The method was immunoSEQ multiplex PCR; TCRdb's version includes in-frame clones alone and lacks a portion of them. The top ten clones hold about 1.4% of a sample with 150,000 to 200,000 clones, around 87% of them seen once. Sequenced input: blood. The receptor source for this set is a woman in her 50s in good health.

The genes are TRBV2 and TRBJ2-5; D call uncertain. V dropped 2 bases and J dropped 0 bases, with 7 bases sitting between them. In germline, CDR1 is SNHLY, CDR2 FYNNEI. The CDR3 consists of 14 residues. Here the CDR3 DNA reads TGTGCCAGCAGTGAATATCTTAACCAAGAGACCCAGTACTTC. It codes for CASSEYLNQETQYF.

The chain uses TRBV9 and TRBJ2-7, with 7 bases aligning to TRBD1. CDR1 and CDR2 from the germline V gene are SGDLS and YYNGEE. This CDR3 is 15 amino acids long. Unmatched junction bases numbered 7, after V lost 0 bases and J lost 4 bases. The chain's CDR3 is CASSVAAGGVYEQYF. The CDR3 DNA reads as TGTGCCAGCAGCGTAGCCGCAGGGGGAGTATACGAGCAGTACTTC.

This chain links TRBV7-8 with TRBJ1-3; tentative D call: TRBD1 (6 bases). Germline V gives CDR1 SGHVS, CDR2 FQNEAQ. The CDR3 has 15 residues. Trimming left V 5 bases short and J 3 bases short, with 14 bases between. For the CDR3, the DNA is TGTGCCAGCAGCATCACCGGGACACATGGAAACACCATATATTTT. Translated, it gives CASSITGTHGNTIYF.

V usage is TRBV4-3 and J usage is TRBJ2-7; D gene ambiguous. This CDR3 spans 13 amino acids. Germline lookup yields CDR1 LGHNA and CDR2 YSLEER. V lost 1 base and J 3 bases, leaving 7 bases between the germline ends. The CDR3 spells CASSQGVNYEQYF. The CDR3, as DNA: TGCGCCAGCAGCCAAGGGGTGAACTACGAGCAGTACTTC.

This clone is a singleton in its sample. This chain links TRBV5-1 with TRBJ2-1; 7 positions agree with TRBD2. V was pared by 0 bases and J by 4 bases, with 7 bases of the junction left unmatched. The germline CDR1 and CDR2 sequences are SGHRS and YFSETQ. This CDR3 comprises 16 residues. CDR3 in amino acids: CASSLEGRALYNEQFF. DNA for the CDR3: TGCGCCAGCAGCTTGGAGGGGAGGGCCCTATACAATGAGCAGTTCTTC.

The chain joins TRBV4-1 to TRBJ2-1; D call uncertain. The V gene's germline CDR1 is MGHRA and CDR2 YSYEKL. Deletions cut 1 base from V and 0 bases from J, with 7 bases between. The CDR3 covers 15 residues. CDR3 sequence reads: CASSQAMASYNEQFF. The CDR3 DNA reads TGCGCCAGCAGCCAAGCAATGGCCTCCTACAATGAGCAGTTCTTC.

This sequence joins TRBV7-2 and TRBJ2-1; maybe TRBD1 (6 bases). The CDR3 spans 16 residues. CDR1 and CDR2 (germline): SGHTA, FQGNSA. The V and J ends lost 5 bases and 2 bases respectively, with 16 bases between them. The CDR3 loop is CASSATGSRTYNEQFF. DNA for the CDR3: TGTGCCAGCAGCGCCACAGGGTCGCGGACCTACAATGAGCAGTTCTTC.

The chain recombines TRBV24-1 with TRBJ1-3; D ambiguous. Looked up from germline, CDR1 is KGHDR and CDR2 is SFDVKD. The CDR3 contains 14 residues. Trimming left V 9 bases short and J 0 bases short, with 11 bases between. CDR3 region: CATEASSSGNTIYF. CDR3 sequence (DNA): TGTGCCACCGAGGCATCGAGCTCTGGAAACACCATATATTTT.